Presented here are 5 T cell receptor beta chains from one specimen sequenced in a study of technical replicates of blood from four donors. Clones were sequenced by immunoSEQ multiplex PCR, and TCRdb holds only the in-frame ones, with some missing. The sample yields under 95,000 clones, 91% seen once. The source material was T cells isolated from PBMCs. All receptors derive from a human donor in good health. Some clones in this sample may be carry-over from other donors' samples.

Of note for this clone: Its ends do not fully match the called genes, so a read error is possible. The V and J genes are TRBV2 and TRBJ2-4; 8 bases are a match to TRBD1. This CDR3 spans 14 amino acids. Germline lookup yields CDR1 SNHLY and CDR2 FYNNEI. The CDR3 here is CASSEDDSRTGCSF. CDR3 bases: TGTGCCAGCAGTGAAGACGATAGTCGGACAGGGTGTAGCTTC.

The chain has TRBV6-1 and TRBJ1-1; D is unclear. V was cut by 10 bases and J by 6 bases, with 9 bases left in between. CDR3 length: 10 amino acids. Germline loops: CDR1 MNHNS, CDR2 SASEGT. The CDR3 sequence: CATTFAEAFF. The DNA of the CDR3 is TGTGCCACTACCTTCGCTGAAGCTTTCTTT.

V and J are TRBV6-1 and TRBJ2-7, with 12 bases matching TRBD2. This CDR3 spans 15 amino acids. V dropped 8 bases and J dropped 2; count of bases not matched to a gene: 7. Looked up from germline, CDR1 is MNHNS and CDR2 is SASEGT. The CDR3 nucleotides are TGTGCCAGCGTACCGACTAGCGGGAGCACCTACGAGCAGTACTTC. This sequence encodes CASVPTSGSTYEQYF.

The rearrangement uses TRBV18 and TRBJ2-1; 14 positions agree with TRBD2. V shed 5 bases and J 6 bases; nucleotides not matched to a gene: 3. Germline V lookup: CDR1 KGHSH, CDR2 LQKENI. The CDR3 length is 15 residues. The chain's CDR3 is CASSTGTSGSNEQFF. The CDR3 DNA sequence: TGTGCCAGCTCAACCGGGACTAGCGGGAGCAATGAGCAGTTCTTC.

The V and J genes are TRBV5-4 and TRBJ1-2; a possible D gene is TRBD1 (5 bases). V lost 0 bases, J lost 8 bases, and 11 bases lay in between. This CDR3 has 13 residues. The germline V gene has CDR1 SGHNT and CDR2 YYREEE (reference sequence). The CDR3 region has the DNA TGTGCCAGCAGCTTGGCGGGGGGGTCCGGCTACACCTTC. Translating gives CASSLAGGSGYTF.